The T cell receptor (beta chain) under discussion was sequenced for a study of tumor-infiltrating lymphocytes in oesophageal squamous cell carcinoma. The CDR3 has 14 residues. J lost 6 bases, V lost 4 bases, and 4 bases had no gene match. Germline V gives CDR1 SGHRS, CDR2 YFSETQ. This clonotype appeared many times. Via MiXCR, TCRdb re-called the PCR reads, giving one row per CDR3 protein. The table lists nearly 20,000 distinct CDR3 sequences, around two fifths of them singletons, with approximately 41% in the top ten. What was sequenced was esophageal tumor tissue. This sequence joins TRBV5-1 and TRBJ2-2; 9 bases agree with TRBD2. The TCR sequence derives from a male donor with esophageal squamous cell carcinoma. CDR3 amino acids: CASSAGGSAGELFF. The CDR3 nucleotides are TGCGCCAGCAGCGCGGGGGGGAGCGCCGGGGAGCTGTTTTTT.